The 19 T cell receptor beta chains given below trace back to one sample, sequenced in a study of glioma-infiltrating T cells after dendritic cell vaccination. Assay used: immunoSEQ multiplex PCR; TCRdb lists only in-frame clones, some missing. The sample has tens of thousands of clones, 70% to 90% seen once. Time point described: after dendritic cell vaccination, including at tumor progression/relapse. The material was blood, obtained after dendritic cell vaccination. Every receptor here comes from a human donor with glioblastoma.

The rearrangement joins TRBV28 to TRBJ2-5; 8 nucleotides match TRBD1. Trimming took 6 bases from V and 3 from J; bases not matched to a gene: 9. CDR1 is MDHEN, CDR2 SYDVKM, per germline. This CDR3 comprises 15 residues. CDR3: CASSYDGTGKETQYF. In DNA, the CDR3 is TGTGCCAGCAGCTACGACGGGACAGGAAAAGAGACCCAGTACTTC.

This sequence joins TRBV5-5 and TRBJ2-7; possible D gene TRBD2, 6 bases. Germline V CDR1 and CDR2: SGHKS, YYEKEE (reference sequence). V lost 0 bases, J lost 5 bases, and 9 bases lay in between. The CDR3 spans 13 residues. The CDR3 nucleotides read TGTGCCAGCAGCTTGGCCCGGAGGGACGAGCAGTACTTC. Amino acid sequence: CASSLARRDEQYF. Together with reference TRBV5-5 and TRBJ2-7, the CDR3 gives the full variable domain: DAGVTQSPTHLIKTRGQQVTLRCSPISGHKSVSWYQQVLGQGPQFIFQYYEKEERGRGNFPDRFSARQFPNYSSELNVNALLLGDSALYLCASSLARRDEQYFGPGTRLTVT.

The V and J genes are TRBV28 and TRBJ2-5; D is possibly TRBD2 (7 bases). Judging by the DNA end, TRBJ2-7 fits better; the J call may be wrong. From germline, CDR1 is MDHEN and CDR2 SYDVKM. CDR3 length: 15 residues. CDR3 protein: CASSPARGASYEQYF. DNA for the CDR3: TGTGCCAGCAGTCCGGCCCGGGGGGCCTCCTACGAGCAGTACTTC.

CDR3: CASSIAGELFF. The CDR3 DNA is TGCGCCAGCAGTATTGCCGGGGAGCTGTTTTTT. This chain joins TRBV5-1 and TRBJ2-2; D gene unclear. Germline lookup yields CDR1 SGHRS and CDR2 YFSETQ. The CDR3 runs 11 residues. V was clipped by 5 bases and J by 6 bases, with 5 bases between them.

This clone came up a few times. The genes are TRBV6-5 and TRBJ2-1, with TRBD2 matching over 10 bases. V shed 5 bases, J shed 14 bases, and the junction held 9 bases outside the gene matches. This CDR3 contains 13 residues. Germline CDR1 and CDR2: MNHEY and SVGAGI. CDR3 region: CASSLGLAGDEFF. CDR3 coding DNA: TGTGCCAGCAGTCTCGGGCTAGCGGGAGACGAGTTCTTC.

This chain connects TRBV19 to TRBJ2-1, with a possible D match to TRBD1 (5 bases). The CDR3 is 11 residues long. Germline loops: CDR1 LNHDA, CDR2 SQIVND (reference sequence). V was trimmed by 6 bases and J by 7 bases, leaving 7 bases between them. Here the CDR3 reads CASSYRNEQFF. CDR3 sequence (DNA): TGTGCCAGTAGCTACAGGAATGAGCAGTTCTTC. The full variable domain, with the rest looked up from reference TRBV19 and TRBJ2-1, is DGGITQSPKYLFRKEGQNVTLSCEQNLNHDAMYWYRQDPGQGLRLIYYSQIVNDFQKGDIAEGYSVSREKKESFPLTVTSAQKNPTAFYLCASSYRNEQFFGPGTRLTVL.

This clone was observed a single time. The genes are TRBV28 and TRBJ1-4; TRBD1 might be the D (6 bases). Germline V gives CDR1 MDHEN, CDR2 SYDVKM. This CDR3 contains 15 residues. Trimming pared 6 bases from V and 8 bases from J, leaving 19 bases between. This chain's CDR3 is CASRTGAGVAEKLFF. In nucleotides, the CDR3 is TGTGCCAGCAGGACAGGAGCCGGTGTGGCAGAAAAACTGTTTTTT.

This clone occurred a few times. This rearrangement joins TRBV21-1 to TRBJ1-3. TRBV21-1 is annotated as a pseudogene. This CDR3 contains 12 residues. This CDR3 is CASPRAGNTIYF. CDR3 DNA sequence: TGTGCCAGCCCGCGCGCTGGAAACACCATATATTTT.

V gene TRBV30 combines with J gene TRBJ2-1; 8 bases align to TRBD2. V lost 3 bases, J lost 13 bases, and 8 bases stayed unmatched. CDR3 size: 12 residues. Germline lookup yields CDR1 GTSNPN and CDR2 SVGIG (reference sequence). The CDR3 DNA sequence: TGTGCCTGGAGCCGGACTAGCCCGAACCAGTTCTTC. Protein product: CAWSRTSPNQFF.

The V call is TRBV5-6, the J call TRBJ1-2; D gene ambiguous. Germline V gene data show CDR1 as SGHDT and CDR2 as YYEEEE. V was trimmed by 0 bases and J by 4 bases, leaving 4 bases between them. This CDR3 comprises 12 residues. CDR3 nucleotides: TGTGCCAGCAGCTTGGGTCTCTATGGCTACACCTTC. Protein product: CASSLGLYGYTF.

This chain joins TRBV5-1 and TRBJ1-2; maybe TRBD1 (5 bases). V was shortened by 7 bases and J by 8 bases, with 18 bases between the two germline ends. The CDR3 is made up of 13 amino acids. Germline values: CDR1 SGHRS, CDR2 YFSETQ. Here the CDR3 reads CASGPGAAQGYTF. The CDR3 region has the DNA TGCGCCAGCGGGCCTGGGGCGGCGCAGGGCTACACCTTC.

The rearrangement joins TRBV6-5 to TRBJ1-2; D remains ambiguous. The germline CDR1 and CDR2 sequences are MNHEY and SVGAGI. Trimming took 0 bases from V and 0 from J, leaving 8 bases between them. The CDR3 is made up of 15 amino acids. The CDR3 DNA reads as TGTGCCAGCAGTTACTCTCCGAGCACTAACTATGGCTACACCTTC. It specifies CASSYSPSTNYGYTF.

This chain connects TRBV7-9 to TRBJ2-1; 10 positions match TRBD2. The length of the CDR3 is 16 residues. With V trimmed by 5 bases and J by 6 bases, 10 bases remained unmatched. Germline V CDR1 and CDR2: SEHNR, FQNEAQ (reference sequence). CDR3 in amino acids: CASSTPRASGSNEQFF. The CDR3 DNA reads TGTGCCAGCAGCACCCCTAGGGCTAGCGGGAGCAATGAGCAGTTCTTC. Combining the CDR3 with reference TRBV7-9 and TRBJ2-1 gives the whole variable domain DTGVSQNPRHKITKRGQNVTFRCDPISEHNRLYWYRQTLGQGPEFLTYFQNEAQLEKSRLLSDRFSAERPKGSFSTLEIQRTEQGDSAMYLCASSTPRASGSNEQFFGPGTRLTVL.

This clone was picked up one time. The chain has TRBV19 and TRBJ2-1; the match to TRBD2 covers 11 bases. The CDR3 length is 16 residues. Per the germline V gene, CDR1 is LNHDA and CDR2 is SQIVND (reference sequence). V lost 5 bases, J lost 4 bases, and 7 bases stayed unmatched. CDR3 region: CASSPRTSGRYNEQFF. Written as DNA, the CDR3 is TGTGCCAGTAGTCCCCGGACTAGCGGGCGGTACAATGAGCAGTTCTTC.

The chain couples TRBV2 to TRBJ2-3, with 7 bases that match TRBD1. This CDR3 region has 16 residues. Trimming removed 3 bases from V and 1 base from J; junction bases left unmatched: 7. Germline V gene sequence: CDR1 SNHLY, CDR2 FYNNEI. CDR3 DNA: TGTGCCAGCAGTGAGAGACAGGGCCCCCGCACAGATACGCAGTATTTT. Encoded protein: CASSERQGPRTDTQYF.

CDR3 protein: CASSPQFNEKLFF. DNA for the CDR3: TGTGCCAGTAGTCCCCAGTTTAATGAAAAACTGTTTTTT. The rearrangement uses TRBV19 and TRBJ1-4; D not resolved. Germline loops: CDR1 LNHDA, CDR2 SQIVND (reference sequence). The CDR3 runs to 13 residues. V lost 5 bases, J lost 4 bases, and 8 bases lay in between.

The chain combines TRBV7-2 with TRBJ2-3; a weak D match, TRBD2 (6 bases). The CDR3 loop spans 15 amino acids. The germline V gene has CDR1 SGHTA and CDR2 FQGNSA. With 2 bases removed from V and 4 bases from J, the gap between germline ends came to 13 bases. The CDR3 region is CASSLRRGGADTQYF. CDR3 coding DNA: TGTGCCAGCAGCTTAAGGCGAGGCGGGGCAGATACGCAGTATTTT. The complete variable domain, with remaining parts taken from reference TRBV7-2 and TRBJ2-3, reads GAGVSQSPSNKVTEKGKDVELRCDPISGHTALYWYRQSLGQGLEFLIYFQGNSAPDKSGLPSDRFSAERTGGSVSTLTIQRTQQEDSAVYLCASSLRRGGADTQYFGPGTRLTVL.

This chain connects TRBV19 to TRBJ2-7, with 7 bases that match TRBD1. The CDR3 is 16 residues long. Germline loops: CDR1 LNHDA, CDR2 SQIVND (reference sequence). Trimming took 4 bases from V and 4 from J; bases not matched to a gene: 13. The DNA for the CDR3 is TGTGCCAGTAGTAGGAAAGGGGGCGCTTATGGTTACGAGCAGTACTTC. This encodes CASSRKGGAYGYEQYF.

The chain is built from TRBV27 and TRBJ2-1, with unresolved D. V was shortened by 1 base and J by 5 bases, with 6 bases between the two germline ends. This CDR3 contains 13 residues. Germline V CDR1 and CDR2: MNHEY, SMNVEV (reference sequence). The CDR3 reads CASSLYPDNEQFF. The CDR3 DNA reads TGTGCCAGCAGTTTATACCCAGACAATGAGCAGTTCTTC.